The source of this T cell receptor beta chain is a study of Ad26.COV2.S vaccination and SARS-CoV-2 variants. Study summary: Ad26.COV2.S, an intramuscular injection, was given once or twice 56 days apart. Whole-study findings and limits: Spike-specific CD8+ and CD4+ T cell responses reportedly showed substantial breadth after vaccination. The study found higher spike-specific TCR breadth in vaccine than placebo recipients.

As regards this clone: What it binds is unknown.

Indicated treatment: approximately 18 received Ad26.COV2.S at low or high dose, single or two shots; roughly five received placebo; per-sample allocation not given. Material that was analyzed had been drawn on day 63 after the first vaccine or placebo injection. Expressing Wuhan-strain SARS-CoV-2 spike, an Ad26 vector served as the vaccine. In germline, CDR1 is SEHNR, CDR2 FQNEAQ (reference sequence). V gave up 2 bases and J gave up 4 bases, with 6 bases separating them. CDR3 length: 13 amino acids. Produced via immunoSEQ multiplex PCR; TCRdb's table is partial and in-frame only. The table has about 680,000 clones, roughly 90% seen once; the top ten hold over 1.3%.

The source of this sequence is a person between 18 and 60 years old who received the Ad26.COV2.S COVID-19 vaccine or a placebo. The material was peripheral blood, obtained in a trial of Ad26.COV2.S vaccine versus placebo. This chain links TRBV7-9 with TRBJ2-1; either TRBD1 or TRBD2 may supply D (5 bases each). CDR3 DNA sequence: TGTGCCAGCAGCTTATGGGGGTACAATGAGCAGTTCTTC. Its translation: CASSLWGYNEQFF.